The source of this TCR beta chain is a study of blood T cell repertoires in COVID-19. Clones were sequenced by immunoSEQ multiplex PCR, and TCRdb holds only the in-frame ones, with some missing. The sample yields about 150,000 clones, approximately 84% seen once. The length of the CDR3 is 15 residues. CDR1 and CDR2 from the germline V gene are SEHNR and FQNEAQ (reference sequence). With V trimmed by 6 bases and J by 8 bases, 7 bases remained unmatched. Sequenced: peripheral blood. The sequence was collected from a human donor in a cohort sampled during active COVID-19. The chain combines TRBV7-9 with TRBJ1-6; 10 nucleotides align to TRBD1. The CDR3 here is CASRAGTGVYSPLHF. The CDR3 nucleotides read TGTGCCAGCAGAGCCGGGACAGGGGTATATTCACCCCTCCACTTT.